This T cell receptor (beta chain) is drawn from a study of shared clonotypes between healthy human individuals. Study observations and caveats: The study found lower generation probabilities in non-shared clonotypes than in those shared by all four donors.

This table comes from immunoSEQ multiplex PCR, and its TCRdb copy is limited to in-frame clones, with some not included. This repertoire shows about 1.1 million clones, more than 75% found once; its top ten account for approximately 0.5%. With 0 bases removed from V and 2 bases from J, the gap between germline ends came to 8 bases. The CDR3 totals 14 residues. Germline V gene data show CDR1 as MNHEY and CDR2 as SVGAGI. This clone was counted at least ten times. The target antigen is unknown. There were only Caucasian adults among the donors, and all lived in Nashville, Tennessee. Sequencing was done on a sample of memory CD4+ T cells from PBMCs. Noted subset: CD45RA-negative fraction. The clonotype originates from a man between 18 and 35 years old in good health. Some clones in this sample may be carry-over from other donors' samples. The chain has TRBV6-5 and TRBJ2-7; tentatively, D is TRBD2 (5 bases). The CDR3 nucleotides read TGTGCCAGCAGTTACTCGAGGGATACCTACGAGCAGTACTTC. It codes for CASSYSRDTYEQYF.